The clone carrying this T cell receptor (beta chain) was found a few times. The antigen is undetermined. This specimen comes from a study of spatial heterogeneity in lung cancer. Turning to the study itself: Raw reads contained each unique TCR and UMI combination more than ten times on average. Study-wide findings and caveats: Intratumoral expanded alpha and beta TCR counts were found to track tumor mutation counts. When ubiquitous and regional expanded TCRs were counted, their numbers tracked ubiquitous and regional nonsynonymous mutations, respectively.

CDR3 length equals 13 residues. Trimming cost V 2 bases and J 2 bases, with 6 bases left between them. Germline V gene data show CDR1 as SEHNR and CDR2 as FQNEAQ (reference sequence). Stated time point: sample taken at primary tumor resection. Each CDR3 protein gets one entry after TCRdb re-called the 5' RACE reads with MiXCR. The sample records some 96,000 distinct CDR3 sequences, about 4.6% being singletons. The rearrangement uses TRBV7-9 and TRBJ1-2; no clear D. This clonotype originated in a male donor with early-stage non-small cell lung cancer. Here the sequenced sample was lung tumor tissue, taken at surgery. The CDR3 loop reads CASSLSPNYGYTF. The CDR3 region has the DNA TGTGCCAGCAGCTTAAGTCCAAACTATGGCTACACCTTC.